This T cell receptor beta chain was captured in a study of cytomegalovirus exposure and HLA in healthy donors. Study observations and caveats: What was likely a sequencing artifact was a cluster of highly shared sequence variants. TCR beta V- and J-gene trimming was later associated with a missense DCLRE1C variant.

The sample holds a few counts of this clone. Its antigen is not identified. The PCR had 60 Vbeta and 13 Jbeta primers. The table came from immunoSEQ multiplex PCR; TCRdb's copy has only in-frame clones and leaves some out. The table includes some 71,000 clones, approximately 81% detected once. The CDR3 has 13 residues. The ends were cut back, 5 bases at V and 8 bases at J, with 12 bases in the middle. The V gene's germline CDR1 is SGHTA and CDR2 FQGNSA. This receptor was obtained from a woman aged 25 to 39 in good health and CMV-seropositive. This sequence joins TRBV7-2 and TRBJ2-2, with TRBD2 as a possible D gene (5 bases). Sequencing was done on a sample of PBMCs. The CDR3: CASSTWTAGELFF. The CDR3 nucleotides read TGTGCCAGCAGCACCTGGACTGCAGGGGAGCTGTTTTTT.